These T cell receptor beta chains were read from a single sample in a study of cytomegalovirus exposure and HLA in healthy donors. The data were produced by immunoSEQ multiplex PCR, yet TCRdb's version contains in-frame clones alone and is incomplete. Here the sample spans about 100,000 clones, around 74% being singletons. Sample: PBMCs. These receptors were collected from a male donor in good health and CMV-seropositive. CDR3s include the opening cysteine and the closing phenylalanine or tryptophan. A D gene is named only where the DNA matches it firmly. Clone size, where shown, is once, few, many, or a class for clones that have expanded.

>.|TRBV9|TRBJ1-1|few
CASSANFGTEAFF
TGTGCCAGCAGCGCCAACTTTGGCACTGAAGCTTTCTTT
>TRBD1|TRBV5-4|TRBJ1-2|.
CASSPTGDGYTF
TGTGCCAGCAGCCCCACAGGGGATGGCTACACCTTC
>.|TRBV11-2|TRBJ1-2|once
CASSLRTARGYTF
TGTGCCAGCAGCCTACGGACAGCACGGGGCTACACCTTC
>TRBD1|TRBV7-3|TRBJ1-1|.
CASSPGTVEAFF
TGTGCCAGCAGCCCAGGGACAGTAGAAGCTTTCTTT
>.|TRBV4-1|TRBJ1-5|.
CASSRLVYSNQPQHF
TGCGCCAGCAGCCGATTGGTCTATAGCAATCAGCCCCAGCATTTT
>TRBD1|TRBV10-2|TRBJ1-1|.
CASSPETGETEAFF
TGCGCCAGCAGCCCCGAGACAGGGGAGACTGAAGCTTTCTTT
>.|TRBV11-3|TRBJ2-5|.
CASSLAFGGPYQETQYF
TGTGCCAGCAGCTTAGCTTTTGGCGGTCCGTACCAAGAGACCCAGTACTTC
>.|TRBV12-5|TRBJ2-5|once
CASGLPPGETQYF
TGTGCTAGTGGTTTGCCCCCCGGAGAGACCCAGTACTTC
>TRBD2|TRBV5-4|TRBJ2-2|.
CASSLGLAGNTGELFF
TGTGCCAGCAGCTTGGGACTAGCGGGGAACACCGGGGAGCTGTTTTTT
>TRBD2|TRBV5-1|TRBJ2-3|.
CASSFIAGGPTDTQYF
TGCGCCAGCAGCTTTATAGCGGGGGGGCCCACAGATACGCAGTATTTT
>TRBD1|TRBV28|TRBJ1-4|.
CASTPRTGGSAKLFF
TGTGCCAGCACCCCGAGGACAGGGGGTTCGGCAAAACTGTTTTTT
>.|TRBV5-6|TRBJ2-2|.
CASSQDRIGELFF
TGTGCCAGCAGTCAAGACAGGATCGGGGAGCTGTTTTTT
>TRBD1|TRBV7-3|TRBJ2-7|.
CASSPNAGTGGAYEQYF
TGTGCCAGCAGCCCAAACGCCGGGACAGGGGGAGCCTACGAGCAGTACTTC
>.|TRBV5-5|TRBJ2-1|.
CASSPEGIDEQFF
TGTGCCAGCAGTCCCGAGGGAATCGATGAGCAGTTCTTC
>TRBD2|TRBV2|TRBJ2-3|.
CASSEYLAGADTQYF
TGTGCCAGCAGTGAATATCTAGCGGGGGCCGATACGCAGTATTTT
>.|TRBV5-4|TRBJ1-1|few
CASSSQGQFNTEAFF
TGTGCCAGCAGCTCCCAAGGACAGTTTAACACTGAAGCTTTCTTT
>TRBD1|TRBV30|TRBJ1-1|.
CAWSFMGQGYTEAFF
TGTGCCTGGAGTTTCATGGGACAGGGTTACACTGAAGCTTTCTTT
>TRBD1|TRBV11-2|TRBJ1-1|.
CASSQDRGTEAFF
TGTGCCAGCAGCCAGGACAGGGGCACTGAAGCTTTCTTT
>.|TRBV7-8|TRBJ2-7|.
CASSPQGGAGRLYEQHF
TGTGCCAGCAGCCCCCAGGGTGGGGCAGGAAGACTCTACGAGCAGCACTTC
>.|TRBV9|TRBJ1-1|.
CASSVSGQYTEAFF
TGTGCCAGCAGTGTTTCGGGACAATACACTGAAGCTTTCTTT
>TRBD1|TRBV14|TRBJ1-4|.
CASSQKVPGTGVWNEKLFF
TGTGCCAGCAGCCAAAAGGTTCCCGGGACAGGGGTTTGGAATGAAAAACTGTTTTTT
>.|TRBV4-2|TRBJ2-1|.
CASSQDGAWTLGSYNEQFF
TGTGCCAGCAGCCAAGATGGGGCTTGGACACTTGGCTCCTACAATGAGCAGTTCTTC
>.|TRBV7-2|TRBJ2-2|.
CASSLALGDGTGELFF
TGTGCCAGCAGCTTAGCGCTAGGGGATGGCACCGGGGAGCTGTTTTTT
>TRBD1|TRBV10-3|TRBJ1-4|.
CAISGGQGAEKLFF
TGTGCCATCAGCGGGGGACAGGGGGCTGAAAAACTGTTTTTT
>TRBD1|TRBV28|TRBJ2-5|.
CASSLGTGWREQYF
TGTGCCAGCAGTTTAGGGACAGGCTGGAGGGAGCAGTACTTC
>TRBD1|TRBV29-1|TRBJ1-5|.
CSIIDRESNQPQHF
TGCAGTATAATTGACAGGGAAAGCAATCAGCCCCAGCATTTT
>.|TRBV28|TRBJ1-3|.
CASSPPGKLYSGNTIYF
TGTGCCAGCAGCCCGCCAGGGAAGTTGTACTCTGGAAACACCATATATTTT
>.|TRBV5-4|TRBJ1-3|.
CASSTGQGGHSGNTIYF
TGTGCCAGCAGTACGGGGCAGGGAGGCCACTCTGGAAACACCATATATTTT
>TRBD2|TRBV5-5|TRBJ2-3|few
CASSSGGARSADTQYF
TGTGCCAGCAGCTCGGGGGGGGCGAGATCAGCAGATACGCAGTATTTT
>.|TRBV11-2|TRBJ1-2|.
CASSLDVSGYTF
TGTGCCAGCAGCTTAGATGTGTCAGGCTACACCTTC
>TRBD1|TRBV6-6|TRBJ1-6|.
CASSLGQGYRSPLHF
TGTGCCAGCAGCCTCGGACAGGGGTATCGGTCACCCCTCCACTTT
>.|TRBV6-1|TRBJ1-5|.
CASSESQVGNQPQHF
TGTGCCAGCAGTGAAAGCCAGGTTGGCAATCAGCCCCAGCATTTT
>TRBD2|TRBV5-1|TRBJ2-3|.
CASSLLQRGGSGDTQYF
TGCGCCAGCAGCTTGTTACAGCGGGGGGGCTCGGGAGATACGCAGTATTTT
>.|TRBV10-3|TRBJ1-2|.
CAIGSGSGYTF
TGTGCCATCGGATCAGGGTCTGGCTACACCTTC
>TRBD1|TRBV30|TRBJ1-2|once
CAWSVNAGQGFGGYTF
TGTGCCTGGAGTGTTAATGCGGGACAGGGTTTTGGTGGCTACACCTTC
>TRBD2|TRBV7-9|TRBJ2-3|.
CASSFSIGGASTDTQYF
TGTGCCAGCAGCTTTTCCATCGGGGGGGCTAGCACAGATACGCAGTATTTT
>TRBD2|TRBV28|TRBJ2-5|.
CASSSPSGGAETQYF
TGTGCCAGCAGTTCCCCTAGCGGGGGGGCGGAGACCCAGTACTTC
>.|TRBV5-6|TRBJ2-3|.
CASTLGTDTQYF
TGTGCCAGCACCCTAGGTACAGATACGCAGTATTTT
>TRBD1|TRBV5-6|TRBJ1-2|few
CASQDRPYGYTF
TGTGCCAGCCAGGACAGGCCCTATGGCTACACCTTC
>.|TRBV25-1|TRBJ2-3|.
CASSEGRDTQYF
TGTGCCAGCAGTGAGGGCCGGGATACGCAGTATTTT
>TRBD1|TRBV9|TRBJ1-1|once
CASSPRQGADTEAFF
TGTGCCAGCAGCCCGCGACAGGGGGCGGACACTGAAGCTTTCTTT